These 17 T cell receptor beta chains were sequenced from one sample in a study of post-analysis software for immune sequencing data. Antigen specificity for these receptors is unknown. General study points: Compared with controls, patients had more of roughly five TRBV segments, including TRBV5-6, TRBV5-1 and TRBV20-1.

TCR beta libraries were prepared from cDNA with unique molecular identifiers. TCRdb redid the calling of the PCR reads with MiXCR, one entry per CDR3 protein. The table has about 460,000 distinct CDR3 sequences, over 35% seen once. Sample: blood. These receptors came from a girl between 10 and 17 years old with multiple sclerosis.

This chain uses TRBV20-1 with TRBJ2-7, with 8 nucleotides matching TRBD2. With V trimmed by 8 bases and J by 7 bases, 19 bases remained unmatched. CDR3 length: 15 residues. The germline CDR1 and CDR2 sequences are DFQATT and SNEGSKA (reference sequence). This CDR3 is CSFWSGRWGGGEQYF. The CDR3, as DNA: TGCAGTTTCTGGAGCGGGAGATGGGGCGGTGGTGAGCAGTACTTC.

This clonotype has a handful of counts. The V and J genes are TRBV20-1 and TRBJ2-7, with TRBD2 matching 12 bases. Trimming took 3 bases from V and 5 from J; bases not matched to a gene: 5. The CDR3 contains 14 residues. Germline CDR1 DFQATT, CDR2 SNEGSKA (reference sequence). Here the CDR3 DNA reads TGCAGTGCTAGTGCTAGCGGGAGGGTAGACGAGCAGTACTTC. Protein: CSASASGRVDEQYF.

The chain employs TRBV5-6 and TRBJ2-6; no firm D call. The CDR3 has 16 residues. The V end lost 3 bases, the J end lost 0 bases, and 10 bases lay between the germline ends. Germline V gene data show CDR1 as SGHDT and CDR2 as YYEEEE. The CDR3 here is CASSSSRFSGANVLTF. CDR3 bases: TGTGCCAGCAGCTCTTCCAGATTCTCTGGGGCCAACGTCCTGACTTTC.

Points on this clonotype: A much larger clone sits a single nucleotide away, making a read error possible. V usage is TRBV20-1 and J usage is TRBJ2-7, with 9 bases lining up with TRBD2. V gave up 2 bases and J gave up 2 bases; unmatched junction bases: 4. This CDR3 region has 14 residues. Looked up from germline, CDR1 is DFQATT and CDR2 is SNEGSKA (reference sequence). The CDR3 nucleotides read TGCAGTGCTAGAAATAGCGGGAGCCCCTACGAGCAGTACTTC. This encodes CSARNSGSPYEQYF.

J is TRBJ2-1 and V is TRBV19; D assignment may be TRBD1 or TRBD2 (6 bases each). The V end was cut by 1 base, the J end by 4 bases, with 11 bases between. The CDR3 loop spans 15 amino acids. Germline V gene lookup returns CDR1 LNHDA and CDR2 SQIVND (reference sequence). The CDR3 DNA reads as TGTGCCAGTAGTATAGGCGGGACAACTTACAATGAGCAGTTCTTC. Amino acids: CASSIGGTTYNEQFF.

The chain carries TRBV25-1 and TRBJ2-7; unclear D gene. CDR1 MGHDK and CDR2 SYGVNS come from the germline V gene. With 3 bases removed from V and 2 bases from J, the gap between germline ends came to 11 bases. CDR3 length: 14 residues. The CDR3 DNA follows: TGTGCCAGCAGTGACCCCAGCAGGCCCTACGAGCAGTACTTC. The encoded protein is CASSDPSRPYEQYF.

CDR3 sequence (DNA): TGTGCCATCAGTGAGTCGACTCCGGCAGGGACTGGGGCCAACGTCCTGACTTTC. Encoded protein: CAISESTPAGTGANVLTF. The rearrangement uses TRBV10-3 and TRBJ2-6, with D perhaps TRBD1 (5 bases). This CDR3 has 18 amino acids. Trimming left V 0 bases short and J 2 bases short, with 14 bases between. Germline-derived CDR1 and CDR2 are ENHRY and SYGVKD.

A single count supports this clonotype. The chain recombines TRBV11-3 with TRBJ1-1; no firm D call. This CDR3 has 15 residues. V lost 0 bases, J lost 1 base, and 9 bases lay in between. Germline V gene lookup returns CDR1 SGHNT and CDR2 YENEEA. The CDR3 loop reads CASSLDFLENTEAFF. The CDR3 nucleotides are TGTGCCAGCAGCTTAGACTTCCTCGAGAACACTGAAGCTTTCTTT.

The J gene is TRBJ1-2, the V gene TRBV20-1; no clear D. V was pared by 0 bases and J by 0 bases, with 17 bases between. This CDR3 region has 17 residues. From germline, CDR1 is DFQATT and CDR2 SNEGSKA (reference sequence). The CDR3 DNA is TGCAGTGCTAGAGATAGGGTTAAGGCAGCGGCTAACTATGGCTACACCTTC. Its protein is CSARDRVKAAANYGYTF.

There are a few counts of this clonotype. V is TRBV27 and J is TRBJ2-5; D not resolved. Germline CDR1 and CDR2: MNHEY and SMNVEV (reference sequence). The V end was cut by 1 base, the J end by 2 bases, with 11 bases between. The CDR3 is 15 residues long. The DNA for the CDR3 is TGTGCCAGCAGTTTATTGGGCGGACGGCAAGAGACCCAGTACTTC. Its translation is CASSLLGGRQETQYF.

This clonotype was seen at least ten times. The chain carries TRBV20-1 and TRBJ1-2, with TRBD1 identical over 7 bases. The CDR3 spans 14 residues. Trimming took 0 bases from V and 7 from J; bases not matched to a gene: 8. Per germline, CDR1 DFQATT and CDR2 SNEGSKA (reference sequence). The CDR3 loop reads CSARDRGDSSGYTF. The DNA of the CDR3 is TGCAGTGCTAGAGATCGGGGGGACAGCAGTGGCTACACCTTC.

J is TRBJ2-3 and V is TRBV29-1, with D possibly being TRBD1 (6 bases). V lost 5 bases and J 2 bases, leaving 11 bases between the germline ends. Per the germline V gene, CDR1 is SQVTM and CDR2 is ANQGSEA. The CDR3 covers 13 residues. The CDR3 reads CSVLGDNTDTQYF. The CDR3, as DNA: TGCAGCGTTTTAGGGGACAACACAGATACGCAGTATTTT.

This clonotype appeared a few times. The J gene is TRBJ2-2, the V gene TRBV24-1; a possible D gene is TRBD1 (5 bases). Trimming pared 2 bases from V and 5 bases from J, leaving 17 bases between. Germline-derived CDR1 and CDR2 are KGHDR and SFDVKD. The CDR3 contains 17 residues. In DNA, the CDR3 is TGTGCCACCAGTGATTGGGGCAATGGACAATTGACCGGGGAGCTGTTTTTT. The encoded protein is CATSDWGNGQLTGELFF.

V and J are TRBV27 and TRBJ2-3; D call uncertain. Deletions cut 5 bases from V and 3 bases from J, with 6 bases between. Germline V gene sequence: CDR1 MNHEY, CDR2 SMNVEV (reference sequence). CDR3 length equals 12 residues. For the CDR3, the DNA is TGTGCCAGCAGTGAAGCGACAGATACGCAGTATTTT. The encoded protein is CASSEATDTQYF.

CDR3 residues: CASSSDRNSNQPQHF. The CDR3 nucleotides read TGTGCCAGCAGTTCGGACAGGAATAGCAATCAGCCCCAGCATTTT. The V and J genes are TRBV12-3 or TRBV12-4 and TRBJ1-5, with 7 bases fitting TRBD1. The trim removed 4 bases at V and 0 bases at J, leaving 3 bases unmatched. The CDR3 is 15 amino acids.

The V and J genes are TRBV6-6 and TRBJ2-2, with D tentatively TRBD2 (6 bases). This CDR3 has 14 amino acids. V lost 8 bases to trimming and J lost 1 base, with 11 bases between them. CDR1 MNHNY and CDR2 SVGAGI come from the germline V gene (reference sequence). The CDR3 sequence: CASLLGGNTGELFF. In nucleotides, the CDR3 is TGTGCCAGCCTCTTGGGAGGGAACACCGGGGAGCTGTTTTTT.

This clonotype was observed many times. V gene TRBV6-5 combines with J gene TRBJ1-1; D unclear. This CDR3 is 13 amino acids long. The germline CDR1 and CDR2 sequences are MNHEY and SVGAGI. Trimming took off 0 bases at V and 1 base at J, with 3 bases between the two ends. The CDR3 DNA sequence: TGTGCCAGCAGTTACTCACAGAACACTGAAGCTTTCTTT. Translating gives CASSYSQNTEAFF.